This T cell receptor (beta chain) was identified in a study of cytomegalovirus exposure and HLA in healthy donors (dated by TCRdb to 2017 to 2019). Study-level background: An earlier analysis of several hundred of the donors reported 250 to 350 Gb of sequence data and 120 million or so unique TCR beta sequences from some 180 million T cells. Approximately 330 gigabases of sequencing data and approximately 92 million unique TCR sequences made up an early release that covered about 640 HLA-typed donors. Of the 300 to 450 genotyped donors, approximately 81% were placed in the genetic ancestry cluster associated with self-reported Caucasian donors. The study aimed to test whether cataloging public T cell receptors could reveal signatures of past pathogen exposure. Using immunosequencing, the study profiled T cell repertoires from roughly 650 subjects and related those repertoires to cytomegalovirus serostatus. Besides the first cohort of approximately 670 subjects, a separate validation cohort made up of about 120 different subjects was used. To predict cytomegalovirus infection status, the study combined high-throughput TCR immunosequencing, statistical association of individual TCRs with disease status, and machine learning. To study patterns of TCR occurrence, a later analysis re-analyzed previously published TCR beta repertoires from just over 650 donors and added high-resolution HLA genotyping. Rather than drawing on any new phenotypic data, the later analysis identified candidate immune exposures from TCR beta sequences and the way those sequences occurred across donors. An earlier analysis of 500 to 750 of the donors applied high-throughput TCR beta sequencing to assess whether each TCR beta V gene segment acted as functional or pseudogenic. Donor age, sex, ethnicity and CMV serostatus were compiled alongside the repertoire data. A later genetic analysis took genome-wide SNP genotypes for about three fifths of the roughly 670 donors and used that subset as a discovery cohort. Every repertoire in the discovery cohort had been generated on one and the same sequencing platform. Both class I and class II loci were covered by HLA typing, at four-digit resolution. Typing coverage varied by locus: about 629-630 donors for A, B, C, DRB1 and DQB1; roughly 560 for DQA1; approximately 570 for DPA1; 450 to 480 for DPB1. Four or five DR-DQ haplotypes were handled as single units for association and clustering because linkage in the cohort was strong. Across some 400 genotyped donors of the cohort, an average of 235,054 unique TCR beta nucleotide sequences per donor were sequenced, and 15% to 20% of those sequences were non-productive. Study-level results and caveats: Specific HLA alleles were associated with 15,000 to 20,000 TCR beta sequences at a false discovery rate of 0.05 in a later analysis. Because the 87-base-pair reads could not distinguish some IMGT-functional V segments, including TRBV6-2 and TRBV6-3, those segments were excluded. In an earlier analysis of about 600 of the donors, most TCR beta V segments appeared in productive rearrangements about 87% or about 30% of the time, broadly matching IMGT annotations. The classifier was reported to diagnose cytomegalovirus status with high specificity and sensitivity in both the original cohort and the validation cohort. Compared with the approximately 700-donor mean, donors in an Asian-associated ancestry cluster had fewer N-insertions in productive TCRs, according to a later genetic analysis. In a later analysis, HLA-associated TCR beta chains showed more clonal expansion and lower generation probabilities than non-associated chains that were equally common. According to a later analysis, most CMV-associated TCR beta chains appeared to be HLA-restricted, and the HLA associations seemed to be driven largely by CMV exposure. Linkage disequilibrium might explain the correlated functional status among segregating V segments, but an unknown experimental factor could not be excluded. A later analysis found that TCR association rates varied across HLA loci, with DRB1 alleles showing the most associated TCRs and HLA-C alleles the fewest. CMV serostatus was the only immune exposure information available for the cohort. According to the authors, the approach could potentially be generalized to other disease states and immunological phenotypes. Most TCR sequences were observed very rarely across donors, whereas some public TCRs were present in many individuals. A further reported finding was that TCR beta sequences accurately predicted the HLA-A and HLA-B alleles for most subjects in the first cohort. A few of the identified cytomegalovirus-associated TCR beta chains were confirmed in vitro to be specific for cytomegalovirus antigens. The cohort was sequenced for TCR beta chains only, and without alpha or paired-chain data the features that could be detected were limited. In the study, some 180 TCR beta chains were listed as associated with cytomegalovirus. Because HLA typing was missing for some donors at each locus, association tests included only the typed subset. A group of highly shared sequence variants was considered likely to be a technical artifact of the sequencing pipeline. Because counts were too low, about 15 rarely observed V segments, including chromosome 9 orphons, were left out of the earlier analysis of 500 to 750 of the donors. When HLA alleles, especially DR and DQ, strongly co-occurred, attributing TCR associations to individual alleles was difficult. According to a later analysis, parvovirus B19, influenza, CMV and Epstein-Barr virus appeared linked to several top co-occurrence clusters. An association between a missense DCLRE1C variant and V-gene and J-gene trimming of TCR beta chains was found in a later genetic analysis and replicated in an independent cohort. Sequencing depth was assumed to be roughly uniform across donors in the presence/absence analyses, though that assumption may not hold.

About this clone: Its antigen remains unidentified. Per-base quality was not reported, and no clone a single base away is much larger than it.

Library generation was performed with the immunoSEQ multiplex PCR assay. The multiplex PCR relied on a mix of 60 forward primers for TCR Vbeta segments and 13 reverse primers for TCR Jbeta segments. A multiplex PCR assay on genomic DNA amplified the CDR3 region of rearranged TCR beta genes. On the Illumina HiSeq System, the amplified TCR beta libraries were sequenced as 87-base-pair reads. Per the source publication's procedure: A later analysis tallied around 82 million unique TCR beta chains across the 600 to 700 repertoires, and about 12 million of those chains were shared by two or more donors. Raw reads were error-corrected and collapsed into unique sequences with a nearest-neighbor algorithm that merged closely related sequences to remove PCR and sequencing errors. Alignment of CDR3 sequences to IMGT reference sequences was used to assign V, D and J gene segments. For a sequence to be retained, at least a six-nucleotide match to both a V gene segment and a J gene segment was required. Rearrangements were classified as productive when the CDR3 lacked stop codons and remained in frame with V and J, and all other rearrangements were classified as non-productive. Following IMGT convention, CDR3 was defined as the stretch from the second conserved V-encoded cysteine up to the conserved J-encoded phenylalanine. The earlier analysis of 587 of the donors excluded sequences that lacked an unambiguous match to a single V gene segment. In an earlier analysis of approximately 590 of the donors, V segments were called functional above 56.7% productive rearrangements and were called segregating when the between-donor standard deviation exceeded 5%. To diagnose cytomegalovirus status from the catalog of TCR beta chain sequences, a statistical classification framework was built. A later analysis assigned V and J genes by comparing TCR nucleotide sequences with IMGT/GENE-DB human TR gene sequences. A later analysis assigned CDR3 sequences and most-parsimonious VDJ recombination scenarios with the TCRdist pipeline. In a later analysis, each TCR beta chain was defined by its CDR3 amino acid sequence together with its V-gene family, and reads without a unique V-gene family were excluded. In a later analysis, approximately 640 highly shared, low-generation-probability nucleotide sequences were removed to address suspected cross-contamination and a sequencing artifact. For each public chain, a later analysis derived a clonal expansion index from normalized ranks of inferred template counts within each repertoire. Generation probabilities in a later analysis came from a VDJ recombination model fitted to out-of-frame rearrangements, and those results were checked against IGoR. Hypergeometric tests were used in a later analysis to score TCR-TCR, TCR-HLA and TCR-CMV co-occurrence, with a repertoire-size bias correction applied to the TCR pairs. A later analysis estimated false discovery rates by permuting HLA or CMV assignments 20 times. In a later analysis, co-occurring TCRs were grouped with DBSCAN, and TCRdist sequence similarity was added when clustering was performed within HLA-allele-positive subsets. Repertoires with fewer than 30,000 or more than 120,000 public chains, plus five repertoires with anomalous nucleotide sharing, were excluded from co-occurrence clustering. The clones in this table, taken by TCRdb from immuneACCESS, are in-frame only. Not every clone is retained; where verified, under half of the shortfall comes from an unresolved V gene, and the cause of the rest is unknown. That table furnishes V, J and clone size, whereas the DNA furnished D and trimming. The sample records about 110,000 clones, around 72% of which are singletons. The ten largest clones represent 2.1% of the sample.

The cohort comprised fewer than 700 healthy bone marrow donors. Cohort members were all nominally healthy when sampled, although unrecorded immune exposures were likely present. The donor tested CMV seronegative and was one of the 352 seronegative cohort members. Every donor gave a peripheral blood sample, and the peripheral blood mononuclear cells from that sample were used for TCR beta sequencing. The Qiagen DNeasy Blood Extraction Kit was used to extract genomic DNA from the blood cell samples. As encoded in the germline V gene (reference sequence), CDR1 is SGHNT while CDR2 is YYREEE. Cut back by 4 bases and 0 bases, the V and J ends lie 11 bases apart. The CDR3 goes from the cysteine to the phenylalanine over 15 residues. CDR3 DNA only is kept here, 45 bases in frame from base 1.

The receptor's source is a man in his thirties or forties in good health and CMV-seronegative. This receptor chain uses TRBV5-4 and TRBJ1-3; matching of 5 bases hints at TRBD1 as the D gene. Sequenced input: PBMCs. The CDR3 region reads CASSLDSFSGNTIYF. The DNA is as follows: TGTGCCAGCAGCCTAGACAGCTTCTCTGGAAACACCATATATTTT.